The 27 T cell receptor beta chains below all came from one sample that was sequenced in a study of graft-versus-host responses after intestinal transplantation. Only in-frame clones appear in the TCRdb table, and some are missing; sequencing was by immunoSEQ multiplex PCR. The repertoire holds tens of thousands of clones, with approximately 90% as singletons. This sample comprised PBMCs, obtained 98 days after intestinal transplantation. The receptors come from a human patient who received an intestinal transplant, so some T cells may come from the graft donor.

The V and J genes are TRBV27 and TRBJ2-3; D call uncertain. This CDR3 is 15 amino acids long. Germline CDR1 is MNHEY and CDR2 is SMNVEV (reference sequence). The ends were cut back, 5 bases at V and 0 bases at J, with 12 bases in the middle. CDR3 in amino acids: CASSPPAVSTDTQYF. The CDR3 DNA reads TGTGCCAGCAGTCCACCGGCCGTTAGCACAGATACGCAGTATTTT.

V gene TRBV7-9 combines with J gene TRBJ2-5; D is undetermined. CDR1 and CDR2 from the germline V gene are SEHNR and FQNEAQ (reference sequence). The length of the CDR3 is 12 residues. V was clipped by 5 bases and J by 4 bases, with 8 bases between them. The CDR3 DNA reads as TGTGCCAGCAGCCCAAAGGGAGAGACCCAGTACTTC. Its protein product is CASSPKGETQYF.

This chain joins TRBV5-4 and TRBJ2-2; TRBD2 matches 13 bases. Germline-derived CDR1 and CDR2 are SGHNT and YYREEE (reference sequence). CDR3 length: 16 residues. V was pared by 4 bases and J by 3 bases, with 3 bases of the junction left unmatched. CDR3 region: CASSKLAGGYTGELFF. The CDR3 region has the DNA TGTGCCAGCAGCAAACTAGCGGGAGGGTACACCGGGGAGCTGTTTTTT.

The rearrangement joins TRBV28 to TRBJ2-3, with TRBD1 matching over 9 bases. This CDR3 is built from 18 residues. V shed 6 bases, J shed 5 bases, and the junction held 18 bases outside the gene matches. In germline, CDR1 is MDHEN, CDR2 SYDVKM. DNA of the CDR3: TGTGCCAGCAGCCCTGTCGGTTTTACAGGGGGCTCGAGAGATACGCAGTATTTT. Amino acids: CASSPVGFTGGSRDTQYF.

This chain joins TRBV11-2 and TRBJ2-7; 8 bases line up with TRBD1. V was clipped by 5 bases and J by 7 bases; unmatched bases: 4. This CDR3 contains 12 residues. The germline V gene encodes CDR1 SGHAT and CDR2 FQNNGV. Here the CDR3 reads CASSLTGDEQYF. In DNA, the CDR3 is TGTGCCAGCAGCCTGACAGGGGATGAGCAGTACTTC.

J is TRBJ2-7 and V is TRBV7-3, with D unclear. CDR1 and CDR2 (germline): SGHTA, FQGTGA. The V gene lost 2 bases and the J gene lost 4 bases, with 12 bases spanning the gap. CDR3 length: 14 residues. Here the CDR3 reads CASSLSAGTYEQYF. The CDR3 DNA sequence: TGTGCCAGCAGCTTATCCGCAGGAACTTACGAGCAGTACTTC.

The count of this clone is one. The chain carries TRBV7-3 and TRBJ2-1; TRBD2 matches at 12 bases. V dropped 5 bases and J dropped 5; count of bases not matched to a gene: 4. Per germline, CDR1 SGHTA and CDR2 FQGTGA. CDR3 length equals 15 residues. The CDR3 nucleotides read TGTGCCAGCAGCGTTCTAGCGGGGGGGCACAATGAGCAGTTCTTC. Amino acid sequence: CASSVLAGGHNEQFF.

Points on this clone: Other nucleotide sequences from this sample produce the same CDR3. The J gene is TRBJ1-1, the V gene TRBV7-9; TRBD1 agrees at 10 bases. Germline assignment: CDR1 SEHNR and CDR2 FQNEAQ (reference sequence). V was clipped by 10 bases and J by 7 bases; unmatched bases: 6. The CDR3 sequence is 12 residues long. The CDR3 bases are TGTGCCAACCAGGGACAGGGGAGTGAAGCTTTCTTT. Translation gives CANQGQGSEAFF.

V is TRBV4-1 and J is TRBJ2-7; no clear D gene. The CDR3 extends over 16 amino acids. Germline CDR1 is MGHRA and CDR2 is YSYEKL. V was clipped by 4 bases and J by 3 bases, with 19 bases between them. CDR3 protein: CASSLESGPTHYEQYF. CDR3 nucleotide sequence: TGCGCCAGCAGCCTAGAATCTGGTCCAACCCACTACGAGCAGTACTTC.

The chain employs TRBV18 and TRBJ1-1; 8 nucleotides line up with TRBD1. Trimming removed 4 bases from V and 4 bases from J; junction bases left unmatched: 11. Germline V gene data show CDR1 as KGHSH and CDR2 as LQKENI. This CDR3 has 16 residues. Here the CDR3 DNA reads TGTGCCAGCTCACGCCAGGCCGGACAGGGCGTCACTGAAGCTTTCTTT. Its protein product is CASSRQAGQGVTEAFF.

Note on this clone: An end of the junction does not agree with germline; a read error may underlie this. J is TRBJ2-1 and V is TRBV7-7, with no clear D. CDR1 and CDR2 from the germline V gene are SSHAT and FNYEAQ (reference sequence). This CDR3 is built from 15 residues. The CDR3 DNA reads as TGTGCTAGCAGCTTATCCCCTGGAGATTACAATGAGCAGTTCTTC. Protein: CASSLSPGDYNEQFF.

The V call is TRBV16, the J call TRBJ2-5, with 9 bases matching TRBD2. Germline values: CDR1 KGHSY, CDR2 FQNENV. There are 17 residues in the CDR3. Trimming cost V 4 bases and J 0 bases; bases outside gene matches: 9. CDR3 in amino acids: CASSRGPGLAYQETQYF. For the CDR3, the DNA is TGTGCCAGCAGCCGAGGCCCGGGACTAGCCTACCAAGAGACCCAGTACTTC.

The chain links TRBV28 to TRBJ2-1; D uncertain. CDR3 length: 13 residues. In germline, CDR1 is MDHEN, CDR2 SYDVKM. Trimming left V 6 bases short and J 3 bases short, with 9 bases between. Here the CDR3 reads CASSLDHYNEQFF. CDR3 DNA: TGTGCCAGCAGCCTGGACCACTACAATGAGCAGTTCTTC.

This clone was detected once. The chain combines TRBV28 with TRBJ1-2; possibly TRBD1 for D (5 bases). The length of the CDR3 is 14 residues. CDR1 is MDHEN, CDR2 SYDVKM, per germline. Trimming stripped 4 bases from V and 6 bases from J, with 15 bases between. CDR3 in DNA: TGTGCCAGCAGTTCGCACAAGGGGTGGGATGGCTACACCTTC. This gives the protein CASSSHKGWDGYTF.

The count of this clone is one. The chain employs TRBV5-1 and TRBJ2-1; 9 positions agree with TRBD1. The CDR3 covers 21 residues. Germline CDR1 SGHRS, CDR2 YFSETQ. V lost 4 bases and J lost 0; bases outside the gene matches: 20. In nucleotides, the CDR3 is TGCGCCAGCAGCCCTCCGGGACAGGGACCCCAAAAGGAAAGCTCCTACAATGAGCAGTTCTTC. This gives the protein CASSPPGQGPQKESSYNEQFF.

This clone appeared once. The genes are TRBV19 and TRBJ2-7; 11 bases line up with TRBD2. CDR1 is LNHDA, CDR2 SQIVND, per germline (reference sequence). Trimming at V came to 5 bases and at J to 1 base, leaving 4 bases not matched to a gene. The CDR3 has 15 amino acids. The CDR3 sequence: CASSLRLAGSYEQYF. CDR3 sequence (DNA): TGTGCCAGTAGTCTCCGACTAGCGGGGTCCTACGAGCAGTACTTC.

The rearrangement uses TRBV6-1 and TRBJ1-3, with D possibly being TRBD1 (6 bases). V was trimmed by 6 bases and J by 1 base, leaving 10 bases between them. Germline CDR1 MNHNS, CDR2 SASEGT. CDR3 length equals 14 residues. The CDR3 protein is CASSAQGSGNTIYF. Here the CDR3 DNA reads TGTGCCAGCAGCGCTCAGGGGTCTGGAAACACCATATATTTT.

This chain links TRBV5-1 with TRBJ2-5; 7 bases agree with TRBD1. The CDR3 spans 16 residues. The ends lost 5 bases at V and 3 bases at J; junction bases unmatched: 13. The germline V gene encodes CDR1 SGHRS and CDR2 YFSETQ. The CDR3 nucleotides are TGCGCCAGCAGAAATCAGGGACAGTTAAAGGAAGAGACCCAGTACTTC. Its translation: CASRNQGQLKEETQYF.

This chain joins TRBV6-4 and TRBJ1-4, with a weak D call TRBD1 (6 bases). Trimming left V 2 bases short and J 4 bases short, with 8 bases between. Germline loops: CDR1 MRHNA, CDR2 SNTAGT. This CDR3 has 14 residues. CDR3 coding DNA: TGTGCCAGCAGTGACAGGGGGGGTAATGAAAAACTGTTTTTT. The encoded protein is CASSDRGGNEKLFF.

This clone was observed a few times. The chain combines TRBV5-1 with TRBJ2-7; 9 nucleotides align to TRBD2. Germline CDR1 and CDR2: SGHRS and YFSETQ. The CDR3 is made up of 15 amino acids. After removal of 0 bases from V and 2 bases from J, the junction contained 3 bases not matched to a gene. Here the CDR3 DNA reads TGCGCCAGCAGCTTGGAAGGCGGGGGGGCCTACGAGCAGTACTTC. Its protein is CASSLEGGGAYEQYF.

The chain links TRBV6-5 to TRBJ2-7; D not resolved. The CDR3 length is 14 residues. With 0 bases removed from V and 3 bases from J, the gap between germline ends came to 9 bases. Per the germline V gene, CDR1 is MNHEY and CDR2 is SVGAGI. CDR3 region: CASSYSSYYYEQYF. The CDR3 coding sequence is TGTGCCAGCAGTTACTCTAGCTACTACTACGAGCAGTACTTC.

The chain couples TRBV9 to TRBJ2-7; D is possibly TRBD1 (5 bases). Germline CDR1 reads SGDLS; CDR2 reads YYNGEE. This CDR3 has 14 residues. V lost 0 bases, J lost 2 bases, and 9 bases lay in between. The CDR3 DNA reads as TGTGCCAGCAGCGTAGGACAGTCCACCTACGAGCAGTACTTC. Protein: CASSVGQSTYEQYF.

CDR3 protein: CASSYDFYNEQFF. The CDR3 DNA sequence: TGTGCCAGCAGTTACGACTTTTACAATGAGCAGTTCTTC. The chain recombines TRBV6-5 with TRBJ2-1; D is unresolved. V lost 2 bases and J lost 4, with 6 bases in between. This CDR3 region has 13 residues. CDR1 and CDR2 from the germline V gene are MNHEY and SVGAGI.

The chain has TRBV7-6 and TRBJ2-3; either TRBD1 or TRBD2 may supply D (6 bases each). There are 16 residues in the CDR3. Deletions cut 5 bases from V and 2 bases from J, with 17 bases between. CDR1 SGHVS and CDR2 FNYEAQ come from the germline V gene. CDR3 DNA: TGTGCCAGCAGCCAGGCCCCGGGGGCGCACACAGATACGCAGTATTTT. This encodes CASSQAPGAHTDTQYF.

This chain joins TRBV11-2 and TRBJ2-7; 8 nucleotides align to TRBD2. The germline gives CDR1 SGHAT, CDR2 FQNNGV. The CDR3 contains 15 residues. The J segment lost 7 bases and the V segment lost 4 bases, leaving 12 bases of the junction unmatched. The CDR3 region has the DNA TGTGCCAGCAGCTATAGCGGGGTCTCAGTCGGGGAGCAGTACTTC. This sequence encodes CASSYSGVSVGEQYF. Complete variable domain (other parts from reference TRBV11-2 and TRBJ2-7): EAGVAQSPRYKIIEKRQSVAFWCNPISGHATLYWYQQILGQGPKLLIQFQNNGVVDDSQLPKDRFSAERLKGVDSTLKIQPAKLEDSAVYLCASSYSGVSVGEQYFGPGTRLTVT.

This clone was observed a few times. The chain uses TRBV11-2 and TRBJ1-5; D uncertain. CDR3 length: 13 residues. V dropped 2 bases and J dropped 2 bases, with 4 bases sitting between them. Germline CDR1 reads SGHAT; CDR2 reads FQNNGV. This chain's CDR3 is CASSLQGNQPQHF. The CDR3 bases are TGTGCCAGCAGCTTACAGGGCAATCAGCCCCAGCATTTT. The variable domain in full, completed from reference TRBV11-2 and TRBJ1-5, reads EAGVAQSPRYKIIEKRQSVAFWCNPISGHATLYWYQQILGQGPKLLIQFQNNGVVDDSQLPKDRFSAERLKGVDSTLKIQPAKLEDSAVYLCASSLQGNQPQHFGDGTRLSIL.

The chain employs TRBV11-2 and TRBJ2-1; 7 bases are a match to TRBD2. J was trimmed by 9 bases and V by 7 bases; bases with no gene match: 9. Germline CDR1 reads SGHAT; CDR2 reads FQNNGV. This CDR3 is 13 amino acids long. The CDR3 protein is CASNLGRGPEQFF. Written as DNA, the CDR3 is TGTGCCAGCAACCTAGGGAGGGGCCCTGAGCAGTTCTTC.